These T cell receptor beta chains were read from a single sample in a study of T-cell memory formation after mild COVID-19. TCRdb reprocessed the 5' RACE reads with MiXCR, giving one entry per CDR3 protein. Seen here are more than 250,000 distinct CDR3 sequences, under 20% observed once, and the top ten hold about a fifth. The source material was PBMCs or a T cell subset sorted from them (not recorded which). The receptors shown here come from a man in his late teens or twenties who had mild COVID-19 (a few samples of this study predate the infection). Cell type and time point are not known. Both conserved end residues are part of each CDR3. D genes are given only for firm matches. Clone sizes are given selectively: once, few, many, or a class where the clone is expanded.

cdr3_aa: CASSLGTSRYF
cdr3_nt: TGTGCCAGCAGTTTGGGGACCAGTCGGTATTTT
v_call: TRBV12-3/TRBV12-4
j_call: TRBJ2-3
clone_size: -
d_call: -
cdr3_length: 11

cdr3_aa: CASSHGTGNTDTQYF
cdr3_nt: TGCGCCAGCAGCCATGGGACAGGGAACACAGATACGCAGTATTTT
v_call: TRBV4-3
j_call: TRBJ2-3
clone_size: -
d_call: TRBD1
cdr3_length: 15

cdr3_aa: CASSLTTGENIQYF
cdr3_nt: TGCGCCAGCAGCTTGACCACAGGGGAGAACATTCAGTACTTC
v_call: TRBV5-1
j_call: TRBJ2-4
clone_size: -
d_call: TRBD1
cdr3_length: 14

cdr3_aa: CASSVRGPTEAFF
cdr3_nt: TGTGCCAGCTCGGTAAGGGGGCCCACTGAAGCTTTCTTT
v_call: TRBV5-4
j_call: TRBJ1-1
clone_size: -
d_call: TRBD1
cdr3_length: 13

cdr3_aa: CASSLGTSSNQPQHF
cdr3_nt: TGTGCCAGCAGCTTAGGGACATCTAGCAATCAGCCCCAGCATTTT
v_call: TRBV7-2
j_call: TRBJ1-5
clone_size: -
d_call: -
cdr3_length: 15

cdr3_aa: CASSSTGKGTGELFF
cdr3_nt: TGCGCCAGCAGCTCGACAGGAAAGGGCACCGGGGAGCTGTTTTTT
v_call: TRBV5-1
j_call: TRBJ2-2
clone_size: few
d_call: -
cdr3_length: 15

cdr3_aa: CASSEENTEAFF
cdr3_nt: TGTGCCAGCAGCGAAGAGAACACTGAAGCTTTCTTT
v_call: TRBV2
j_call: TRBJ1-1
clone_size: few
d_call: -
cdr3_length: 12

cdr3_aa: CASAPGWNRATDTQYF
cdr3_nt: TGTGCCAGCGCCCCGGGATGGAACAGGGCCACAGATACGCAGTATTTT
v_call: TRBV7-3
j_call: TRBJ2-3
clone_size: -
d_call: -
cdr3_length: 16

cdr3_aa: CASRADRGGSPLHF
cdr3_nt: TGTGCCAGCAGGGCAGACAGGGGCGGTTCACCCCTCCACTTT
v_call: TRBV7-2
j_call: TRBJ1-6
clone_size: once
d_call: TRBD1
cdr3_length: 14

cdr3_aa: CASSLNRPDTQYF
cdr3_nt: TGTGCCAGCAGCTTAAACCGGCCAGATACGCAGTATTTT
v_call: TRBV7-3
j_call: TRBJ2-3
clone_size: many
d_call: -
cdr3_length: 13

cdr3_aa: CANYAGEGDTGHGTQYF
cdr3_nt: TGTGCCAACTACGCAGGGGAAGGAGACACGGGGCATGGGACCCAGTACTTC
v_call: TRBV27
j_call: TRBJ2-5
clone_size: -
d_call: -
cdr3_length: 17

cdr3_aa: CASSQVGGGTYEQYF
cdr3_nt: TGTGCCAGCAGCCAAGTGGGGGGCGGAACCTACGAGCAGTACTTC
v_call: TRBV3-1
j_call: TRBJ2-7
clone_size: few
d_call: -
cdr3_length: 15

cdr3_aa: CASSRAGGGNEQFF
cdr3_nt: TGTGCCAGCAGCCGGGCGGGCGGGGGTAATGAGCAGTTCTTC
v_call: TRBV7-7
j_call: TRBJ2-1
clone_size: many
d_call: TRBD2
cdr3_length: 14

cdr3_aa: CASSPKGGELFF
cdr3_nt: TGCGCCAGCAGCCCTAAGGGCGGGGAGCTGTTTTTT
v_call: TRBV4-3
j_call: TRBJ2-2
clone_size: few
d_call: -
cdr3_length: 12

cdr3_aa: CASSLLTGAETQYF
cdr3_nt: TGTGCCAGCAGTTTACTTACAGGGGCCGAGACCCAGTACTTC
v_call: TRBV28
j_call: TRBJ2-5
clone_size: -
d_call: TRBD1
cdr3_length: 14

cdr3_aa: CSAATGGQQPQHF
cdr3_nt: TGCAGTGCTGCGACAGGGGGTCAGCAGCCCCAGCATTTT
v_call: TRBV20-1
j_call: TRBJ1-5
clone_size: few
d_call: TRBD1
cdr3_length: 13

cdr3_aa: CASSDRDRGNTEAFF
cdr3_nt: TGTGCCAGCAGTGACCGGGACAGGGGGAACACTGAAGCTTTCTTT
v_call: TRBV6-2/TRBV6-3
j_call: TRBJ1-1
clone_size: -
d_call: TRBD1
cdr3_length: 15

cdr3_aa: CASSYSSSPNTEAFF
cdr3_nt: TGTGCCAGCAGTTACTCAAGCTCCCCGAACACTGAAGCTTTCTTT
v_call: TRBV6-5
j_call: TRBJ1-1
clone_size: -
d_call: -
cdr3_length: 15

cdr3_aa: CSARGVLGTDTQYF
cdr3_nt: TGCAGTGCTAGAGGTGTTCTGGGAACAGATACGCAGTATTTT
v_call: TRBV20-1
j_call: TRBJ2-3
clone_size: few
d_call: -
cdr3_length: 14

cdr3_aa: CASSNVAGYQPQHF
cdr3_nt: TGTGCCAGCAGCAACGTGGCCGGTTATCAGCCCCAGCATTTT
v_call: TRBV7-2
j_call: TRBJ1-5
clone_size: -
d_call: -
cdr3_length: 14

cdr3_aa: CASSQARDSNQPQHF
cdr3_nt: TGTGCCAGCAGCCAAGCCCGGGACAGCAATCAGCCCCAGCATTTT
v_call: TRBV2
j_call: TRBJ1-5
clone_size: few
d_call: -
cdr3_length: 15

cdr3_aa: CASRTSGRPDTQYF
cdr3_nt: TGTGCCAGCAGGACTAGCGGGCGCCCAGATACGCAGTATTTT
v_call: TRBV12-3/TRBV12-4
j_call: TRBJ2-3
clone_size: -
d_call: TRBD2
cdr3_length: 14

cdr3_aa: CASSFPDRTPNVLTF
cdr3_nt: TGCGCCAGCAGCTTCCCCGACAGGACCCCCAACGTCCTGACTTTC
v_call: TRBV5-1
j_call: TRBJ2-6
clone_size: -
d_call: -
cdr3_length: 15

cdr3_aa: CASSVGHRTDTQYF
cdr3_nt: TGTGCCAGCAGTGTGGGACACCGCACAGATACGCAGTATTTT
v_call: TRBV6-5
j_call: TRBJ2-3
clone_size: -
d_call: -
cdr3_length: 14

cdr3_aa: CASSFWENSPLHF
cdr3_nt: TGTGCCAGCAGCTTCTGGGAGAATTCACCCCTCCACTTT
v_call: TRBV7-2
j_call: TRBJ1-6
clone_size: -
d_call: -
cdr3_length: 13

cdr3_aa: CASAGARGEQYF
cdr3_nt: TGTGCCAGCGCCGGGGCACGGGGGGAGCAGTACTTC
v_call: TRBV6-5
j_call: TRBJ2-7
clone_size: few
d_call: -
cdr3_length: 12

cdr3_aa: CASSPTWIQETQYF
cdr3_nt: TGTGCCAGCAGCCCTACTTGGATCCAAGAGACCCAGTACTTC
v_call: TRBV3-1
j_call: TRBJ2-5
clone_size: many
d_call: -
cdr3_length: 14

cdr3_aa: CATSSYRQGNEQYF
cdr3_nt: TGTGCCACCAGCAGCTACCGACAGGGAAACGAGCAGTACTTC
v_call: TRBV15
j_call: TRBJ2-7
clone_size: few
d_call: TRBD1
cdr3_length: 14

cdr3_aa: CASSFRNSPLHF
cdr3_nt: TGTGCCAGCAGCTTCAGGAATTCACCCCTCCACTTT
v_call: TRBV5-8
j_call: TRBJ1-6
clone_size: -
d_call: -
cdr3_length: 12

cdr3_aa: CASRWGHAYGYTF
cdr3_nt: TGTGCCAGCCGTTGGGGGCATGCCTATGGCTACACCTTC
v_call: TRBV6-5
j_call: TRBJ1-2
clone_size: many
d_call: -
cdr3_length: 13

cdr3_aa: CSVEPQGMNTEAFF
cdr3_nt: TGCAGCGTTGAACCTCAGGGGATGAACACTGAAGCTTTCTTT
v_call: TRBV29-1
j_call: TRBJ1-1
clone_size: -
d_call: -
cdr3_length: 14

cdr3_aa: CASSHRDREFDGYTF
cdr3_nt: TGTGCCAGCAGTCATCGAGACAGGGAGTTTGATGGCTACACCTTC
v_call: TRBV13
j_call: TRBJ1-2
clone_size: -
d_call: TRBD1
cdr3_length: 15

cdr3_aa: CASSRAMNTEAFF
cdr3_nt: TGTGCCAGCAGTCGAGCAATGAACACTGAAGCTTTCTTT
v_call: TRBV12-3/TRBV12-4
j_call: TRBJ1-1
clone_size: -
d_call: -
cdr3_length: 13

cdr3_aa: CASSLVGGGRRETQYF
cdr3_nt: TGTGCCAGCAGTTTAGTCGGTGGGGGGCGACGGGAGACCCAGTACTTC
v_call: TRBV12-3/TRBV12-4
j_call: TRBJ2-5
clone_size: -
d_call: -
cdr3_length: 16

cdr3_aa: CASSLGGRGGGYTF
cdr3_nt: TGCGCCAGCAGCTTAGGGGGGAGAGGTGGCGGCTACACCTTC
v_call: TRBV5-1
j_call: TRBJ1-2
clone_size: few
d_call: -
cdr3_length: 14

cdr3_aa: CASSLRAGGLIGNEQFF
cdr3_nt: TGCGCCAGCAGCTTGAGGGCGGGGGGGCTCATCGGGAATGAGCAGTTCTTC
v_call: TRBV5-1
j_call: TRBJ2-1
clone_size: -
d_call: TRBD2
cdr3_length: 17

cdr3_aa: CASSPTYSTDTQYF
cdr3_nt: TGTGCCAGCTCACCCACCTATAGCACAGATACGCAGTATTTT
v_call: TRBV18
j_call: TRBJ2-3
clone_size: -
d_call: -
cdr3_length: 14

cdr3_aa: CASSPRTVGYGYTF
cdr3_nt: TGTGCCAGCTCACCACGAACAGTCGGTTATGGCTACACCTTC
v_call: TRBV18
j_call: TRBJ1-2
clone_size: few
d_call: -
cdr3_length: 14

cdr3_aa: CSASSDALPYEQYF
cdr3_nt: TGCAGTGCTAGTTCCGATGCCCTTCCCTACGAGCAGTACTTC
v_call: TRBV20-1
j_call: TRBJ2-7
clone_size: -
d_call: -
cdr3_length: 14

cdr3_aa: CASSLIRDQPQHF
cdr3_nt: TGTGCCAGCAGTTTGATTAGGGATCAGCCCCAGCATTTT
v_call: TRBV28
j_call: TRBJ1-5
clone_size: many
d_call: -
cdr3_length: 13

cdr3_aa: CASSSWFTRTQYF
cdr3_nt: TGTGCCAGCAGTTCATGGTTCACACGTACGCAGTATTTT
v_call: TRBV28
j_call: TRBJ2-3
clone_size: few
d_call: -
cdr3_length: 13

cdr3_aa: CASSQVAGGLYTDTQYF
cdr3_nt: TGCGCCAGCAGCCAGGTAGCGGGGGGGCTGTACACAGATACGCAGTATTTT
v_call: TRBV4-1
j_call: TRBJ2-3
clone_size: -
d_call: TRBD2
cdr3_length: 17

cdr3_aa: CATSDSDRGETQYF
cdr3_nt: TGTGCCACCAGTGACTCCGACAGGGGAGAGACCCAGTACTTC
v_call: TRBV24-1
j_call: TRBJ2-5
clone_size: -
d_call: TRBD1
cdr3_length: 14

cdr3_aa: CSARGPNTEAFF
cdr3_nt: TGCAGTGCTAGGGGGCCGAACACTGAAGCTTTCTTT
v_call: TRBV20-1
j_call: TRBJ1-1
clone_size: few
d_call: -
cdr3_length: 12

cdr3_aa: CASSLVVKPNSPLHF
cdr3_nt: TGTGCCAGCAGCTTAGTTGTGAAACCTAATTCACCCCTCCACTTT
v_call: TRBV7-2
j_call: TRBJ1-6
clone_size: -
d_call: -
cdr3_length: 15

cdr3_aa: CASSTKRETPYEQYF
cdr3_nt: TGTGCCAGCAGCACGAAGAGGGAGACTCCCTACGAGCAGTACTTC
v_call: TRBV7-8
j_call: TRBJ2-7
clone_size: few
d_call: -
cdr3_length: 15

cdr3_aa: CASSLAVPGELFF
cdr3_nt: TGTGCCAGCAGCTTGGCTGTCCCAGGGGAGCTGTTTTTT
v_call: TRBV5-4
j_call: TRBJ2-2
clone_size: -
d_call: -
cdr3_length: 13

cdr3_aa: CASRPPTSGGYNEQFF
cdr3_nt: TGTGCCAGCAGACCTCCGACTAGCGGGGGATACAATGAGCAGTTCTTC
v_call: TRBV12-3/TRBV12-4
j_call: TRBJ2-1
clone_size: -
d_call: TRBD2
cdr3_length: 16

cdr3_aa: CASSYSGYQETQYF
cdr3_nt: TGTGCCAGCAGTTACAGCGGATACCAAGAGACCCAGTACTTC
v_call: TRBV6-6
j_call: TRBJ2-5
clone_size: few
d_call: -
cdr3_length: 14

cdr3_aa: CASSPSGGSDNEQFF
cdr3_nt: TGTGCCAGCAGCCCTAGCGGGGGATCGGACAATGAGCAGTTCTTC
v_call: TRBV7-3
j_call: TRBJ2-1
clone_size: -
d_call: TRBD2
cdr3_length: 15

cdr3_aa: CASSYDRADNEQFF
cdr3_nt: TGTGCCAGCAGTTACGACAGGGCGGACAATGAGCAGTTCTTC
v_call: TRBV6-5
j_call: TRBJ2-1
clone_size: few
d_call: TRBD1
cdr3_length: 14

cdr3_aa: CASTGQGNEKLFF
cdr3_nt: TGTGCCAGCACGGGACAGGGTAATGAAAAACTGTTTTTT
v_call: TRBV6-2/TRBV6-3
j_call: TRBJ1-4
clone_size: many
d_call: TRBD1
cdr3_length: 13

cdr3_aa: CASSYSRYSPLHF
cdr3_nt: TGTGCCAGCAGTTACTCGAGGTATTCACCCCTCCACTTT
v_call: TRBV6-5
j_call: TRBJ1-6
clone_size: few
d_call: -
cdr3_length: 13

cdr3_aa: CASSLQGSGNTIYF
cdr3_nt: TGCGCCAGCAGCCTACAGGGATCTGGAAACACCATATATTTT
v_call: TRBV5-1
j_call: TRBJ1-3
clone_size: -
d_call: -
cdr3_length: 14

cdr3_aa: CASSLGLAGGSYEQYF
cdr3_nt: TGTGCCAGCAGCTTAGGGTTAGCGGGGGGGTCCTACGAGCAGTACTTC
v_call: TRBV7-6
j_call: TRBJ2-7
clone_size: -
d_call: TRBD2
cdr3_length: 16

cdr3_aa: CASSLRTGDRFSGANVLTF
cdr3_nt: TGTGCCAGCAGCTTGAGAACGGGGGACAGATTCTCTGGGGCCAACGTCCTGACTTTC
v_call: TRBV5-4
j_call: TRBJ2-6
clone_size: -
d_call: -
cdr3_length: 19

cdr3_aa: CASSLKGGSGANVLTF
cdr3_nt: TGTGCCAGCAGCTTGAAGGGGGGTTCTGGGGCCAACGTCCTGACTTTC
v_call: TRBV5-4
j_call: TRBJ2-6
clone_size: -
d_call: -
cdr3_length: 16